This TCR beta chain was captured in a study of shared clonotypes between healthy human individuals. After removal of 5 bases from V and 5 bases from J, the junction contained 11 bases not matched to a gene. Germline V gene lookup returns CDR1 SGHNT and CDR2 YENEEA. The CDR3 has 15 amino acids. This clone was counted only a few times. Its antigen is as yet unknown. Study-level findings and limits: Sampling covered blood only; tissue repertoires likely differ.

TCRdb keeps only in-frame clones here, not all; method: immunoSEQ multiplex PCR. The sample contains 2 million to 2.5 million clones, approximately 94% of which appear only once. The chain carries TRBV11-3 and TRBJ2-5, with 7 bases aligning to TRBD2. The sample comprised naive CD4+ T cells sorted from blood. The subset here: CD45RA+ positively selected. The sequence derives from a man between 18 and 35 years old in good health. DNA of the CDR3: TGTGCCAGCAGCCACTCCGGAGCGGGGAGGGAGACCCAGTACTTC. Protein sequence: CASSHSGAGRETQYF.